Below are 14 T cell receptor beta chains sequenced from a single sample in a study of cytomegalovirus exposure and HLA in healthy donors. The PCR made use of 60 Vbeta and 13 Jbeta primers. The protocol was immunoSEQ multiplex PCR, while the TCRdb copy is restricted to in-frame clones and leaves out a portion. The sample shows 150,000 or so clones, 65% to 80% of them seen only once. Source material: PBMCs. These TCRs come from a woman aged 40 to 49 in good health and CMV-seropositive.

This chain uses TRBV23-1 with TRBJ1-4; 8 nucleotides align to TRBD1. TRBV23-1 is an open reading frame whose function is uncertain. J gave up 8 bases and V 6 bases, and 8 bases lay outside the gene matches. This CDR3 is 14 amino acids long. For the CDR3, the DNA is TGCGCCAGCAGGCTAGGACAGGGATCGGAAAAACTGTTTTTT. Amino acid sequence: CASRLGQGSEKLFF.

The V and J genes are TRBV30 and TRBJ2-2; 10 bases match TRBD2. The CDR3 extends over 15 amino acids. CDR1 and CDR2 from the germline V gene are GTSNPN and SVGIG (reference sequence). The V gene end was trimmed by 0 bases and the J gene end by 7 bases; junction bases not matched to a gene: 5. CDR3 sequence reads: CAWSVGLAGVGELFF. The CDR3 nucleotides are TGTGCCTGGAGTGTAGGGCTAGCGGGGGTCGGGGAGCTGTTTTTT. The whole variable domain, remainder taken from reference TRBV30 and TRBJ2-2, is SQTIHQWPATLVQPVGSPLSLECTVEGTSNPNLYWYRQAAGRGLQLLFYSVGIGQISSEVPQNLSASRPQDRQFILSSKKLLLSDSGFYLCAWSVGLAGVGELFFGEGSRLTVL.

This chain uses TRBV10-3 with TRBJ1-2; D gene uncertain. V was trimmed by 7 bases and J by 1 base, leaving 10 bases between them. This CDR3 comprises 13 residues. Per germline, CDR1 ENHRY and CDR2 SYGVKD. The CDR3: CAITIGRNYGYTF. For the CDR3, the DNA is TGTGCCATCACAATTGGGCGTAACTATGGCTACACCTTC.

The chain combines TRBV27 with TRBJ2-1; TRBD2 is a possible D gene (5 bases). Trimming cost V 7 bases and J 9 bases, with 16 bases left between them. This CDR3 contains 13 residues. Germline lookup yields CDR1 MNHEY and CDR2 SMNVEV (reference sequence). CDR3 sequence (DNA): TGTGCCAGCACCGAGCGGCCAGCGACTGAGCAGTTCTTC. This sequence encodes CASTERPATEQFF.

This clone was observed a single time. The chain is built from TRBV5-1 and TRBJ2-3, with 8 bases identical to TRBD2. The CDR3 loop spans 15 amino acids. CDR1 and CDR2 from the germline V gene are SGHRS and YFSETQ. J gave up 2 bases and V 3 bases, and 5 bases lay outside the gene matches. As DNA, the CDR3 is TGCGCCAGCAGCTCGGGGGGGCCCGCCACAGATACGCAGTATTTT. Amino acids: CASSSGGPATDTQYF.

V and J are TRBV28 and TRBJ1-2, with 7 bases identical to TRBD1. V shed 6 bases, J shed 10 bases, and the junction held 8 bases outside the gene matches. Germline-derived CDR1 and CDR2 are MDHEN and SYDVKM. This CDR3 region has 12 residues. The CDR3 DNA sequence: TGTGCCAGCAGGTCGGGACAGCGACTCTACACCTTC. Amino acid sequence: CASRSGQRLYTF.

This clone was found a few times. This chain uses TRBV6-6 with TRBJ1-2, with a weak D call TRBD1 (5 bases). The V and J ends lost 8 bases and 5 bases respectively, with 18 bases between them. The CDR3 sequence is 14 residues long. Germline V gene lookup returns CDR1 MNHNY and CDR2 SVGAGI (reference sequence). In nucleotides, the CDR3 is TGTGCCAGCGGAGGGTTGGGTGGGGGATATGGCTACACCTTC. Protein: CASGGLGGGYGYTF.

The chain links TRBV10-1 to TRBJ2-3; 14 nucleotides agree with TRBD2. There are 17 residues in the CDR3. CDR1 and CDR2 from the germline V gene are WNHNN and SYGVQD (reference sequence). V was pared by 6 bases and J by 3 bases, with 8 bases of the junction left unmatched. The CDR3 here is CASSETSGGGWTDTQYF. The CDR3 bases are TGCGCCAGCAGCGAGACTAGCGGGGGGGGATGGACAGATACGCAGTATTTT.

This chain links TRBV2 with TRBJ1-1, with a tentative D call TRBD1 (6 bases). This CDR3 is 12 amino acids long. V lost 9 bases and J lost 11, with 19 bases in between. Germline-derived CDR1 and CDR2 are SNHLY and FYNNEI. Here the CDR3 reads CASTKDRRCAFF. The CDR3 nucleotides are TGTGCCAGTACTAAAGACAGGCGGTGTGCTTTCTTT.

The rearrangement uses TRBV2 and TRBJ1-1, with a possible D match to TRBD1 (6 bases). This CDR3 has 15 residues. Germline-derived CDR1 and CDR2 are SNHLY and FYNNEI. The V end was cut by 6 bases, the J end by 1 base, with 15 bases between. CDR3 sequence (DNA): TGTGCCAGCAGGGCGGACAGCGCGAGGAACACTGAAGCTTTCTTT. This gives the protein CASRADSARNTEAFF.

The chain is built from TRBV6-1 and TRBJ2-7, with D perhaps matching TRBD1 (6 bases). Germline V CDR1 and CDR2: MNHNS, SASEGT. With 5 bases removed from V and 3 bases from J, the gap between germline ends came to 8 bases. This CDR3 comprises 12 residues. For the CDR3, the DNA is TGTGCCAGCAGTCAACAGGGCTACGAGCAGTACTTC. Amino acids: CASSQQGYEQYF.

The chain combines TRBV9 with TRBJ1-4; 10 positions match TRBD1. Germline loops: CDR1 SGDLS, CDR2 YYNGEE. Unmatched junction bases numbered 4, after V lost 0 bases and J lost 8 bases. The CDR3 length is 15 residues. DNA for the CDR3: TGTGCCAGCAGCGTAGGGACAGGGGGTAACGAAAAACTGTTTTTT. Translation gives CASSVGTGGNEKLFF.

In DNA form, the CDR3 reads TGTGCCAGCAGTGAGGCGGGGGGAGGAGAGCAGTTCTTC. Translated, it gives CASSEAGGGEQFF. The chain employs TRBV2 and TRBJ2-1; TRBD2 matches 8 bases. The CDR3 loop spans 13 amino acids. CDR1 and CDR2 (germline): SNHLY, FYNNEI. V trimming: 3 bases; J trimming: 10 bases; junction bases outside the gene matches: 5. The complete variable domain, with remaining parts taken from reference TRBV2 and TRBJ2-1, reads EPEVTQTPSHQVTQMGQEVILRCVPISNHLYFYWYRQILGQKVEFLVSFYNNEISEKSEIFDDQFSVERPDGSNFTLKIRSTKLEDSAMYFCASSEAGGGEQFFGPGTRLTVL.

This clone came up once. This chain links TRBV28 with TRBJ2-3, with a weak D call TRBD1 (6 bases). There are 17 residues in the CDR3. V shed 8 bases and J shed 6 bases, with 27 bases lying between them. Germline-derived CDR1 and CDR2 are MDHEN and SYDVKM. The CDR3 sequence: CASASISQRGRGDTQYF. In nucleotides, the CDR3 is TGTGCCAGCGCGAGTATCTCCCAGAGGGGAAGGGGGGATACGCAGTATTTT.